This T cell receptor (beta chain) originates from a study of post-analysis software for immune sequencing data. The study's findings and limits: There were five TRBV segments more frequent in patients than controls, and TRBV5-6, TRBV5-1 and TRBV20-1 were among them. Those with multiple sclerosis, the patient group, showed significantly lower normalized Chao1 diversity than controls.

This clonotype showed up just a few times. What it binds is unknown. From germline, CDR1 is SGHKS and CDR2 YYEKEE (reference sequence). Trimming took off 0 bases at V and 3 bases at J, with 9 bases between the two ends. The CDR3 is 15 residues long. Included in the TCR beta cDNA libraries were unique molecular identifiers. TCRdb re-called the PCR reads through MiXCR, storing one row per CDR3 protein. This table holds about 540,000 distinct CDR3 sequences, around 31% found once. The genes are TRBV5-5 and TRBJ2-2; TRBD2 is a possible D gene (5 bases). Material for sequencing was blood. The sequence was obtained from a girl between 2 and 17 years old with multiple sclerosis. The CDR3 loop is CASSLGTDYTGELFF. The CDR3 DNA sequence: TGTGCCAGCAGCTTGGGTACGGACTACACCGGGGAGCTGTTTTTT. The variable domain in full, completed from reference TRBV5-5 and TRBJ2-2, reads DAGVTQSPTHLIKTRGQQVTLRCSPISGHKSVSWYQQVLGQGPQFIFQYYEKEERGRGNFPDRFSARQFPNYSSELNVNALLLGDSALYLCASSLGTDYTGELFFGEGSRLTVL.